These T cell receptor beta chains were read from a single sample in a study of graft-versus-host responses after intestinal transplantation. Data came from immunoSEQ multiplex PCR; TCRdb stores just in-frame clones and leaves some out. The table lists approximately 19,000 clones, approximately 92% of them singletons. The source was PBMCs, collected more than 350 days after transplant. The receptors come from a human patient who received an intestinal transplant, so some T cells may come from the graft donor. Each CDR3 is given with its conserved first and last residue. The order of the fields is V gene, D gene, CDR3 protein. A D gene is named only where the DNA matches it firmly.

TRBV6-1 . CASRDSQAYNEQFF
TRBV5-3 TRBD1 CARSLDRAHHQPQHF
TRBV7-9 . CASSQREKLFF
TRBV4-1 . CASSQWRGPWGYTQYF
TRBV28 . CAIWGRRAYGYTF
TRBV29-1 . CSVDRGNTGELFF
TRBV29-1 TRBD1 CSVFTGEHYGYTF
TRBV9 . CASSERGIDKNIQYF
TRBV5-4 TRBD2 CASSIGTTPGWGTQYF
TRBV10-2 TRBD1 CASTGTGWHGYTF
TRBV11-1 TRBD1 CASSSGQGDTYEQYF
TRBV28 . CASSLYTRDDEKLFF
TRBV12-5 TRBD1 CASGLVLTGEDYGYTF
TRBV7-3 TRBD1 CASSPGTVYTGELFF
TRBV6-1 TRBD1 CASLSGGKNQPQHF
TRBV11-2 . CASSSTGTMYNSPLHF
TRBV2 . CASSEVGIMNTEAFF
TRBV9 . CASSVADSTGEVPGANVLTF
TRBV6-6 . CASSYGGELFF
TRBV5-3 . CARSLTGKEYGYTF
TRBV6-6 . CASSRQTRNYEQYF
TRBV21-1 . CASSKKKGHNYGYTF
TRBV2 . CASSVGLVGAETQYF
TRBV7-9 . CASSFRRQVSYNEQFF
TRBV29-1 . CSVLQGNTEAFF
TRBV7-6 TRBD1 CASSLTQGINQPQHF
TRBV6-5 TRBD1 CASSYVGTGVETQYF
TRBV6-1 . CASSEMSYEQYF
TRBV5-1 . CASSLGGALIEKLFF
TRBV4-2 TRBD2 CASSQGVTGGTYEQYF